Below are 14 T cell receptor beta chains sequenced from a single sample in a study of cytomegalovirus exposure and HLA in healthy donors. PCR used 60 Vbeta primers and 13 Jbeta primers. TCRdb keeps only in-frame clones here, not all; method: immunoSEQ multiplex PCR. The sample holds about 140,000 clones; roughly 75% are singletons and the top ten take about 4.3%. The sample comprised PBMCs. The origin of the receptors is a man younger than 40 in good health.

This clone was seen a few times. The rearrangement links TRBV29-1 to TRBJ2-7, with 7 bases matching TRBD1. The V gene end was trimmed by 7 bases and the J gene end by 4 bases; junction bases not matched to a gene: 4. From germline, CDR1 is SQVTM and CDR2 ANQGSEA. The CDR3 consists of 11 residues. The CDR3 sequence: CSAGTEYEQYF. In DNA, the CDR3 is TGCAGCGCCGGGACAGAATACGAGCAGTACTTC.

Regarding this clone: The identical CDR3 is also encoded by other nucleotide sequences in the sample. This chain links TRBV2 with TRBJ1-1; D remains ambiguous. Trimming cost V 8 bases and J 2 bases, with 12 bases left between them. This CDR3 has 13 amino acids. CDR1 is SNHLY and CDR2 is FYNNEI in the germline V gene. The CDR3 coding sequence is TGTGCCAGCTCAACCAGGCCCAACACTGAAGCTTTCTTT. Translation gives CASSTRPNTEAFF. The full variable domain, rest sourced from reference TRBV2 and TRBJ1-1, is EPEVTQTPSHQVTQMGQEVILRCVPISNHLYFYWYRQILGQKVEFLVSFYNNEISEKSEIFDDQFSVERPDGSNFTLKIRSTKLEDSAMYFCASSTRPNTEAFFGQGTRLTVV.

This chain joins TRBV5-1 and TRBJ2-7; 10 bases fit TRBD1. Trimming removed 4 bases from V and 0 bases from J; junction bases left unmatched: 4. CDR3 length equals 15 residues. The germline gives CDR1 SGHRS, CDR2 YFSETQ. The CDR3 loop is CASSPRTGGSYEQYF. Written as DNA, the CDR3 is TGCGCCAGCAGCCCAAGGACAGGGGGCTCCTACGAGCAGTACTTC.

The sample holds a few counts of this clone. The chain links TRBV11-3 to TRBJ2-1; tentatively, D is TRBD2 (6 bases). CDR3 length: 14 amino acids. Per the germline V gene, CDR1 is SGHNT and CDR2 is YENEEA. The germline V and J ends were trimmed by 1 base and 5 bases, with 9 bases remaining between them. CDR3 DNA sequence: TGTGCCAGCAGCTTAGTGGGGGGAAACAATGAGCAGTTCTTC. Its translation is CASSLVGGNNEQFF.

The chain employs TRBV2 and TRBJ1-2; TRBD1 might be the D (5 bases). The V end lost 0 bases, the J end lost 3 bases, and 14 bases lay between the germline ends. Looked up from germline, CDR1 is SNHLY and CDR2 is FYNNEI. The CDR3 is 16 residues long. In DNA, the CDR3 is TGTGCCAGCAGTGAAGCGTGGGGGGTGAAGTACTATGGCTACACCTTC. Translated: CASSEAWGVKYYGYTF.

The chain has TRBV27 and TRBJ2-1; maybe TRBD1 (6 bases). The V gene's germline CDR1 is MNHEY and CDR2 SMNVEV (reference sequence). This CDR3 comprises 13 residues. Trimming removed 3 bases from V and 7 bases from J, with 10 bases in between. The CDR3 DNA reads as TGTGCCAGCAGTTTGCAGGGGCCTAATGAGCAGTTCTTC. It codes for CASSLQGPNEQFF.

This chain connects TRBV2 to TRBJ2-1, with TRBD1 matching over 11 bases. The CDR3 has 14 residues. In germline, CDR1 is SNHLY, CDR2 FYNNEI. With 9 bases clipped from V and 9 bases from J, the junction kept 10 bases outside the gene matches. This CDR3 reads CASGRTGGGSEQFF. Here the CDR3 DNA reads TGTGCCAGTGGGAGGACAGGGGGCGGGAGTGAGCAGTTCTTC.

V usage is TRBV28 and J usage is TRBJ2-3; D is perhaps TRBD2 (6 bases). CDR3 size: 14 residues. V lost 5 bases and J lost 2, with 11 bases in between. The germline CDR1 and CDR2 sequences are MDHEN and SYDVKM. The chain's CDR3 is CASSLREDTDTQYF. In nucleotides, the CDR3 is TGTGCCAGCAGTCTCAGGGAGGACACAGATACGCAGTATTTT.

This chain uses TRBV7-2 with TRBJ2-7; possible D gene TRBD2, 6 bases. V gave up 5 bases and J gave up 10 bases, with 15 bases separating them. The germline V gene has CDR1 SGHTA and CDR2 FQGNSA. The CDR3 contains 12 residues. As DNA, the CDR3 is TGTGCCAGCAGCGGCCGGGACTCCCTACAGTACTTC. This sequence encodes CASSGRDSLQYF.

The chain carries TRBV6-1 and TRBJ2-7; TRBD1 matches 7 bases. The V gene's germline CDR1 is MNHNS and CDR2 SASEGT. The CDR3 has 13 amino acids. Germline trimming cut 7 bases from V and 5 bases from J; bases unmatched to any gene: 8. The CDR3 reads CASKVPGGDEQYF. The CDR3 DNA reads as TGTGCCAGCAAGGTCCCAGGGGGAGACGAGCAGTACTTC.

As for this clone: This may stem from a read error, because a much larger clone lies one nucleotide away. This chain connects TRBV7-3 to TRBJ1-1; D is possibly TRBD1 (6 bases). The CDR3 runs to 13 residues. Germline CDR1 SGHTA, CDR2 FQGTGA. V gave up 5 bases and J gave up 1 base, with 8 bases separating them. The CDR3 DNA is TGTGCCAGCAGCGAGGGACAGAACACTGAAGCTTTCTTT. The encoded protein is CASSEGQNTEAFF.

V and J are TRBV5-1 and TRBJ1-1; no firm D call. Trimming cost V 0 bases and J 5 bases, with 8 bases left between them. The CDR3 is made up of 13 amino acids. In germline, CDR1 is SGHRS, CDR2 YFSETQ. The CDR3 reads CASSLDGVTEAFF. The DNA of the CDR3 is TGCGCCAGCAGCTTGGACGGGGTGACTGAAGCTTTCTTT.

The chain uses TRBV6-1 and TRBJ1-5, with 9 bases fitting TRBD1. CDR1 is MNHNS and CDR2 is SASEGT in the germline V gene. Trimming removed 6 bases from V and 11 bases from J; junction bases left unmatched: 14. This CDR3 is built from 15 residues. CDR3 amino acids: CASRFSGQGSAAQHF. CDR3 coding DNA: TGTGCCAGCAGGTTTTCGGGACAGGGATCGGCAGCCCAGCATTTT.

This clone has a handful of counts. The CDR3 spells CASNSGGADQPQHF. CDR3 in DNA: TGTGCCAGCAATTCAGGCGGGGCCGATCAGCCCCAGCATTTT. This chain connects TRBV28 to TRBJ1-5, with D maybe TRBD1 (5 bases). The CDR3 spans 14 residues. Germline values: CDR1 MDHEN, CDR2 SYDVKM. V was pared by 7 bases and J by 5 bases, with 15 bases between.